This TCR beta chain is from a study of blood T cell repertoires in COVID-19. Measured with immunoSEQ multiplex PCR; TCRdb has only the in-frame clones, and not every one. Of about 270,000 clones in the sample, around 86% were seen once. Sequencing was performed on peripheral blood. The clonotype originates from a woman aged 55-70 years with active or convalescent COVID-19.

For the CDR3, the DNA is TGTGCCAGCAGCATGGCGGGAAATAGCAATCAGCCCCAGCATTTT. This sequence encodes CASSMAGNSNQPQHF. V gene TRBV3-1 (or the pseudogene TRBV3-2) combines with J gene TRBJ1-5; D not certain. CDR1 is LGHDT, CDR2 YNNKEL, per germline (reference sequence). The CDR3 length is 15 residues. The ends were cut back, 5 bases at V and 0 bases at J, with 11 bases in the middle.